One sample yielded the 16 T cell receptor beta chains listed below, sequenced in a study of blood T cell repertoires in COVID-19. TCRdb's table, derived via immunoSEQ multiplex PCR, lists solely in-frame clones and lacks some. The sample shows some 150,000 clones, roughly 78% of them seen only once. Sequenced material: peripheral blood. These receptor sequences come from a man older than 75 with acute or convalescent COVID-19.

The chain couples TRBV13 to TRBJ2-7, with TRBD1 matching over 7 bases. The CDR3 runs to 14 residues. Looked up from germline, CDR1 is PRHDT and CDR2 is FYEKMQ (reference sequence). V dropped 5 bases and J dropped 4; count of bases not matched to a gene: 8. CDR3 region: CASSPLDRDYEQYF. The CDR3 DNA reads TGTGCCAGCAGCCCCCTAGACAGGGATTACGAGCAGTACTTC.

The J gene is TRBJ2-5, the V gene TRBV19, with TRBD1 identical over 8 bases. There are 15 residues in the CDR3. The V gene end was trimmed by 5 bases and the J gene end by 4 bases; junction bases not matched to a gene: 9. Germline CDR1 is LNHDA and CDR2 is SQIVND (reference sequence). The CDR3 region is CASSGGQGGPETQYF. CDR3 DNA: TGTGCCAGTAGTGGTGGACAGGGAGGCCCAGAGACCCAGTACTTC.

This chain joins TRBV29-1 and TRBJ2-1, with TRBD1 identical over 7 bases. After removal of 7 bases from V and 6 bases from J, the junction contained 9 bases not matched to a gene. This CDR3 is built from 13 residues. From germline, CDR1 is SQVTM and CDR2 ANQGSEA. CDR3 sequence reads: CSASGQHGNEQFF. The CDR3, as DNA: TGCAGCGCCTCGGGACAGCACGGCAATGAGCAGTTCTTC.

The genes are TRBV7-3 and TRBJ2-2, with 10 bases that match TRBD1. The J segment lost 5 bases and the V segment lost 4 bases, leaving 4 bases of the junction unmatched. The CDR3 is 15 amino acids. Looked up from germline, CDR1 is SGHTA and CDR2 is FQGTGA. The CDR3 loop reads CASSSGTGVTGELFF. The CDR3 nucleotides are TGTGCCAGCAGCTCCGGGACAGGGGTGACCGGGGAGCTGTTTTTT.

This rearrangement joins TRBV3-1 (or the pseudogene TRBV3-2) to TRBJ2-1; D is ambiguous. Looked up from germline, CDR1 is LGHDT and CDR2 is YNNKEL (reference sequence). The V and J ends lost 0 bases and 3 bases respectively, with 9 bases between them. The CDR3 is 15 residues long. CDR3 nucleotide sequence: TGTGCCAGCAGCCAAGAACCAGGCAGCTACAATGAGCAGTTCTTC. It specifies CASSQEPGSYNEQFF.

V gene TRBV5-1 combines with J gene TRBJ1-3; TRBD1 matches 7 bases. The germline V gene has CDR1 SGHRS and CDR2 YFSETQ. The CDR3 is 16 amino acids. The J segment lost 0 bases and the V segment lost 4 bases, leaving 7 bases of the junction unmatched. The CDR3 sequence is CASSGLGQNSGNTIYF. The DNA of the CDR3 is TGCGCCAGCAGCGGCTTGGGACAGAACTCTGGAAACACCATATATTTT.

The chain joins TRBV2 to TRBJ1-1, with TRBD1 identical over 8 bases. CDR3 length: 14 residues. Trimming removed 7 bases from V and 3 bases from J; junction bases left unmatched: 7. Germline V gene sequence: CDR1 SNHLY, CDR2 FYNNEI. CDR3 residues: CASKPTGVDTEAFF. In DNA form, the CDR3 reads TGTGCCAGCAAGCCGACAGGGGTTGACACTGAAGCTTTCTTT.

V gene TRBV18 combines with J gene TRBJ2-3; a weak D match, TRBD1 (5 bases). V was pared by 2 bases and J by 0 bases, with 15 bases between. Germline V gives CDR1 KGHSH, CDR2 LQKENI. The CDR3 extends over 17 amino acids. CDR3: CASSPVFSGFSTDTQYF. CDR3 coding DNA: TGTGCCAGCTCACCAGTCTTTTCAGGGTTTAGCACAGATACGCAGTATTTT. The complete variable domain, with remaining parts taken from reference TRBV18 and TRBJ2-3, reads NAGVMQNPRHLVRRRGQEARLRCSPMKGHSHVYWYRQLPEEGLKFMVYLQKENIIDESGMPKERFSAEFPKEGPSILRIQQVVRGDSAAYFCASSPVFSGFSTDTQYFGPGTRLTVL.

The rearrangement joins TRBV6-5 to TRBJ1-2; D is unclear. CDR3 length equals 16 residues. The germline CDR1 and CDR2 sequences are MNHEY and SVGAGI. The germline V and J ends were trimmed by 2 bases and 6 bases, with 19 bases remaining between them. The CDR3 DNA reads TGTGCCAGCAGTTACCTCAGGCCGAACATTCCCCATGGCTACACCTTC. Its protein is CASSYLRPNIPHGYTF.

This clone occurred a few times. The gene calls are TRBV2 and TRBJ1-1, with 9 bases lining up with TRBD1. The CDR3 loop spans 15 amino acids. CDR1 SNHLY and CDR2 FYNNEI come from the germline V gene. V lost 5 bases and J lost 5; bases outside the gene matches: 9. CDR3 region: CASSKRGQGSTEAFF. The CDR3 nucleotides read TGTGCCAGCAGTAAACGCGGACAGGGGAGTACTGAAGCTTTCTTT. Full variable domain (missing parts from reference TRBV2 and TRBJ1-1): EPEVTQTPSHQVTQMGQEVILRCVPISNHLYFYWYRQILGQKVEFLVSFYNNEISEKSEIFDDQFSVERPDGSNFTLKIRSTKLEDSAMYFCASSKRGQGSTEAFFGQGTRLTVV.

This clone turned up a few times. The chain couples TRBV6-2 or TRBV6-3 to TRBJ2-1; D call uncertain. The CDR3 totals 13 residues. CDR1 is MNHEY, CDR2 SVGEGT, per germline. The ends were cut back, 6 bases at V and 0 bases at J, with 6 bases in the middle. Written as DNA, the CDR3 is TGTGCCAGCAGCCCCGTCTCCTACAATGAGCAGTTCTTC. Amino acid sequence: CASSPVSYNEQFF.

The V gene is TRBV19, the J gene TRBJ1-5; 7 nucleotides align to TRBD1. Looked up from germline, CDR1 is LNHDA and CDR2 is SQIVND (reference sequence). The CDR3 has 15 residues. Losses at the gene ends were 6 bases for V and 1 base for J; bases not matched to a gene: 6. CDR3 nucleotides: TGTGCCAGTAGGGCAGGGGGAAACAGCAATCAGCCCCAGCATTTT. It specifies CASRAGGNSNQPQHF.

The chain couples TRBV20-1 to TRBJ1-1; no reliable D call. This CDR3 comprises 13 residues. V was trimmed by 3 bases and J by 4 bases, leaving 12 bases between them. The germline V gene encodes CDR1 DFQATT and CDR2 SNEGSKA (reference sequence). DNA for the CDR3: TGCAGTGCTAGTCGTCGGGCGGGCACTGAAGCTTTCTTT. Translation gives CSASRRAGTEAFF.

The CDR3 sequence: CASSQGGSRVYGYTF. Here the CDR3 DNA reads TGTGCCAGCAGCCAAGGTGGATCCCGGGTTTATGGCTACACCTTC. The V call is TRBV3-1 (or the pseudogene TRBV3-2), the J call TRBJ1-2; D not resolved. This CDR3 has 15 residues. Germline values: CDR1 LGHDT, CDR2 YNNKEL (reference sequence). V shed 1 base and J shed 5 bases, with 14 bases lying between them.

The genes are TRBV5-1 and TRBJ2-1; TRBD1 matches 8 bases. The CDR3 covers 14 residues. Germline CDR1 reads SGHRS; CDR2 reads YFSETQ. V shed 3 bases and J 7 bases; nucleotides not matched to a gene: 6. This chain's CDR3 is CASSYRGDWNEQFF. CDR3 in DNA: TGCGCCAGCAGCTACAGGGGGGATTGGAATGAGCAGTTCTTC.

The count of this clone is one. This chain links TRBV19 with TRBJ2-1; the D gene is possibly TRBD1 (6 bases). CDR1 LNHDA and CDR2 SQIVND come from the germline V gene (reference sequence). The CDR3 runs to 15 residues. Trimming left V 3 bases short and J 8 bases short, with 17 bases between. CDR3 in DNA: TGTGCCAGTAGTATCGTCCAGGGACACTCGTATGAGCAGTTCTTC. Amino acid sequence: CASSIVQGHSYEQFF.